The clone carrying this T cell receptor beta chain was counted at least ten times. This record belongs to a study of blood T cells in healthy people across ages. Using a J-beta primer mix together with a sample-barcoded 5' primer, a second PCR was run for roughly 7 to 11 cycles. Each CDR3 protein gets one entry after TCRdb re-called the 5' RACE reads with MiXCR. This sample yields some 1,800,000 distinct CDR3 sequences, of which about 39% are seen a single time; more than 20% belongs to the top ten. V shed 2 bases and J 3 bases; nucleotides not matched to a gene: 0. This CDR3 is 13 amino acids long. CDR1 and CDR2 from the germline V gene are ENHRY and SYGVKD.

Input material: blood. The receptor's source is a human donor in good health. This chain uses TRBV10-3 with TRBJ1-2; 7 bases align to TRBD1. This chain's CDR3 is CAISETGDYGYTF. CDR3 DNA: TGTGCCATCAGTGAGACAGGGGACTATGGCTACACCTTC.